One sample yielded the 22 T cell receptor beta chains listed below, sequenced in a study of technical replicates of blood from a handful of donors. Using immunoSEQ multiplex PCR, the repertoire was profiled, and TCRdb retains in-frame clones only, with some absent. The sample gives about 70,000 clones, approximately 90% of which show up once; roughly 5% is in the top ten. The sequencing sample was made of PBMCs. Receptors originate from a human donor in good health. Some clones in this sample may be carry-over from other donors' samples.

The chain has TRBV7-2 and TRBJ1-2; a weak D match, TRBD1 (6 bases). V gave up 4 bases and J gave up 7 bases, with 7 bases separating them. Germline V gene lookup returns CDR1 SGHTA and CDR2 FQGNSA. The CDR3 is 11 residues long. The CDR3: CASSSGAGYTF. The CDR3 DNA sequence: TGTGCCAGCAGCTCAGGGGCTGGCTACACCTTC.

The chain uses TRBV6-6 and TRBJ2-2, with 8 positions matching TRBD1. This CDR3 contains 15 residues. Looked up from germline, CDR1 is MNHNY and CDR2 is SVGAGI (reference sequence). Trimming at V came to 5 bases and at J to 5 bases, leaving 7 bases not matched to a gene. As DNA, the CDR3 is TGTGCCAGCAGTCATGGACAGGGTGGGACCGGGGAGCTGTTTTTT. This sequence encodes CASSHGQGGTGELFF.

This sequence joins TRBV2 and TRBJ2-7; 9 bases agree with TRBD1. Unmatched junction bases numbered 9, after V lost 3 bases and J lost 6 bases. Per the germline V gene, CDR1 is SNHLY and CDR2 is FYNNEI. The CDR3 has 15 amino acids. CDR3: CASSDTMGQGPEQYF. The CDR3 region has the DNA TGTGCCAGCAGTGATACTATGGGACAGGGCCCCGAGCAGTACTTC.

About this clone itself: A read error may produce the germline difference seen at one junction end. The CDR3 reads CASSSLNRTPLF. CDR3 sequence (DNA): TGTGCCAGCAGCTCGCTGAATCGTACCCCCCTATTT. This chain links TRBV7-9 with TRBJ1-1, with D hard to call. The CDR3 runs to 12 residues. The germline CDR1 and CDR2 sequences are SEHNR and FQNEAQ (reference sequence).

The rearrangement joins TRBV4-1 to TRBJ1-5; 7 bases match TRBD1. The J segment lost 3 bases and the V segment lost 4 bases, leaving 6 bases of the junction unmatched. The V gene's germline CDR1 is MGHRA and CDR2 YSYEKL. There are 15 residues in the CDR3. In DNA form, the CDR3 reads TGCGCCAGCAGCCTAACCGGACAGGACAATCAGCCCCAGCATTTT. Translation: CASSLTGQDNQPQHF.

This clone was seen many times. In nucleotides, the CDR3 is TGTGCCAGTAGTCCACAGGGGACTAACTATGGCTACACCTTC. It translates to CASSPQGTNYGYTF. The chain recombines TRBV19 with TRBJ1-2; 7 bases agree with TRBD1. V lost 5 bases and J lost 0; bases outside the gene matches: 3. Looked up from germline, CDR1 is LNHDA and CDR2 is SQIVND (reference sequence). There are 14 residues in the CDR3. Filled out from reference TRBV19 and TRBJ1-2, the complete variable domain reads DGGITQSPKYLFRKEGQNVTLSCEQNLNHDAMYWYRQDPGQGLRLIYYSQIVNDFQKGDIAEGYSVSREKKESFPLTVTSAQKNPTAFYLCASSPQGTNYGYTFGSGTRLTVV.

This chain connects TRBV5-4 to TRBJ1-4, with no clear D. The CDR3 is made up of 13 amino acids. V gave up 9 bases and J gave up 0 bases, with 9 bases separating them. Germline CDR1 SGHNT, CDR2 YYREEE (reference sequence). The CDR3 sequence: CATSRSTNEKLFF. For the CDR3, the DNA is TGTGCCACTTCCAGATCAACTAATGAAAAACTGTTTTTT.

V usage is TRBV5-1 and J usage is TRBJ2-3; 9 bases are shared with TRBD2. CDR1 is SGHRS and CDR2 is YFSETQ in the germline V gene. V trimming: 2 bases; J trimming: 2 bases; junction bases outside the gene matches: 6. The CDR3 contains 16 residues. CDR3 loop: CASSFTTSGSTDTQYF. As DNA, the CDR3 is TGCGCCAGCAGCTTTACGACTAGCGGATCCACAGATACGCAGTATTTT.

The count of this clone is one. This CDR3 is CASTPNRGNTEAFF. The CDR3 DNA is TGTGCCAGCACCCCGAACAGGGGGAACACTGAAGCTTTCTTT. This chain links TRBV6-1 with TRBJ1-1; 7 positions match TRBD1. J lost 1 base, V lost 7 bases, and 6 bases had no gene match. The CDR3 covers 14 residues. From germline, CDR1 is MNHNS and CDR2 SASEGT.

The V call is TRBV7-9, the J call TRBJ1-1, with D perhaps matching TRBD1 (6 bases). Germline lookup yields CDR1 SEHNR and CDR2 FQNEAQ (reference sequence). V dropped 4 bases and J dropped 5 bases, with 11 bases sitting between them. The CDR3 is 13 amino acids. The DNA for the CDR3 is TGTGCCAGCAGCTACGACAGGAGGACTGAAGCTTTCTTT. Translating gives CASSYDRRTEAFF.

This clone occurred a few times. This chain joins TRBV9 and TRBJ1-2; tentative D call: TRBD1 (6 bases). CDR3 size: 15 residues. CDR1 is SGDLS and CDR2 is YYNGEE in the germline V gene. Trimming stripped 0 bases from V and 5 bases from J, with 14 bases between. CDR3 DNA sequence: TGTGCCAGCAGCGTAGGGCTGGGGGCGGGTTATGGCTACACCTTC. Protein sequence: CASSVGLGAGYGYTF. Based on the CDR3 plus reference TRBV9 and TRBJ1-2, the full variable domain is DSGVTQTPKHLITATGQRVTLRCSPRSGDLSVYWYQQSLDQGLQFLIQYYNGEERAKGNILERFSAQQFPDLHSELNLSSLELGDSALYFCASSVGLGAGYGYTFGSGTRLTVV.

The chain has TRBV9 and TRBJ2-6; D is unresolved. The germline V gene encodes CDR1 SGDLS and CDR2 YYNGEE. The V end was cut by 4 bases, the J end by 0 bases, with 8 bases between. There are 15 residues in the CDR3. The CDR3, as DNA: TGTGCCAGCAGCTTACAAAGCTCTGGGGCCAACGTCCTGACTTTC. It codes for CASSLQSSGANVLTF.

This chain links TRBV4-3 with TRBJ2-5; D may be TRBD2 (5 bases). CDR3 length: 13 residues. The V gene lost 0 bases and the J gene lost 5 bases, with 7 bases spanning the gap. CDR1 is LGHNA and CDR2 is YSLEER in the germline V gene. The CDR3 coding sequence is TGCGCCAGCAGCCAAGATCCGGGGGAGACCCAGTACTTC. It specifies CASSQDPGETQYF.

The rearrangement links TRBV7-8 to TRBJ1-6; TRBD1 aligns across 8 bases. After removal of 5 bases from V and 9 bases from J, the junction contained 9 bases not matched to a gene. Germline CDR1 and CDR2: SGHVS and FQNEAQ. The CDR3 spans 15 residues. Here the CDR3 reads CASSVRQGSASPLHF. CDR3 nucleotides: TGTGCCAGCAGCGTACGACAGGGGTCCGCTTCACCCCTCCACTTT.

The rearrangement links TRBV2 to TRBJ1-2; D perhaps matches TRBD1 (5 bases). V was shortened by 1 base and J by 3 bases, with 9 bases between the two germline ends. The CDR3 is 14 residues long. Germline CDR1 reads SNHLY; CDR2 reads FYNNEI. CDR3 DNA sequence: TGTGCCAGCAGTGAAGTAGGGGCCCACTATGGCTACACCTTC. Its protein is CASSEVGAHYGYTF.

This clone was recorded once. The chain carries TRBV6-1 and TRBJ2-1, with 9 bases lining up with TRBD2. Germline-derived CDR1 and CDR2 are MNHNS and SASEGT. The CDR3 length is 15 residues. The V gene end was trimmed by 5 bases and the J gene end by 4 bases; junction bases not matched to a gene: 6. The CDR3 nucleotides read TGTGCCAGCAGTATGATAGCGGGAGCTTACAATGAGCAGTTCTTC. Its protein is CASSMIAGAYNEQFF.

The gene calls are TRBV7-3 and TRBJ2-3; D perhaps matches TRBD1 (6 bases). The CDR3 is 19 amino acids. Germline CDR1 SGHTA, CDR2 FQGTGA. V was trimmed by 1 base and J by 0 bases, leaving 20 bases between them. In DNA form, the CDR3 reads TGTGCCAGCAGCTTAATATCCGGACCGGGACACTTAAGCACAGATACGCAGTATTTT. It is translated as CASSLISGPGHLSTDTQYF.

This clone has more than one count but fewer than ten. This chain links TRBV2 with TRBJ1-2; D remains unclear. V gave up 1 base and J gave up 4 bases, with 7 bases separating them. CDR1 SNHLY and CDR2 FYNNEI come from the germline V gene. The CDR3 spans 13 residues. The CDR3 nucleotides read TGTGCCAGCAGTGAAGAGGGAGCCTATGGCTACACCTTC. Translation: CASSEEGAYGYTF.

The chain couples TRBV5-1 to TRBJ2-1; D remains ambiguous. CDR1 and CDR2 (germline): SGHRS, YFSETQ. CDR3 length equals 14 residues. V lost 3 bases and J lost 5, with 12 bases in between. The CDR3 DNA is TGCGCCAGCAGCTCGACTCTCCCAGACAATGAGCAGTTCTTC. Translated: CASSSTLPDNEQFF. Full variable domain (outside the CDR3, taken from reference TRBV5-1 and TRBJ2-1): KAGVTQTPRYLIKTRGQQVTLSCSPISGHRSVSWYQQTPGQGLQFLFEYFSETQRNKGNFPGRFSGRQFSNSRSEMNVSTLELGDSALYLCASSSTLPDNEQFFGPGTRLTVL.

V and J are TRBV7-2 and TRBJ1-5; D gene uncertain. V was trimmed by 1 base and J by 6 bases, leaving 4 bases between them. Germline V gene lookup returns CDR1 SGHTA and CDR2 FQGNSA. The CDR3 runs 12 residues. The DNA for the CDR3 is TGTGCCAGCAGCTTAGGGGCTCAGCCCCAGCATTTT. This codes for CASSLGAQPQHF.

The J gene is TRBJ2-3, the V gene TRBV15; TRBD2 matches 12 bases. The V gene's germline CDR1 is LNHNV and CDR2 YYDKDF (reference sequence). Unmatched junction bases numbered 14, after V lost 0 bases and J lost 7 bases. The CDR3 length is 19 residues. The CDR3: CATSREQASGGVPEYTQYF. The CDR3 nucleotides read TGTGCCACCAGCAGAGAACAGGCTAGCGGGGGGGTTCCCGAATATACGCAGTATTTT.

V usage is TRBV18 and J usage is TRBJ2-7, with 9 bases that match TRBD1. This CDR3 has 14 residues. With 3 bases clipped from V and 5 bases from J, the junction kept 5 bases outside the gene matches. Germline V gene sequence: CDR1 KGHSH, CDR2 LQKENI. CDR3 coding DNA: TGTGCCAGCTCACCCTTGGGACAGGGTGACGAGCAGTACTTC. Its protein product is CASSPLGQGDEQYF.